This T cell receptor (beta chain) was sequenced in a study of patients and donors after allogeneic stem cell transplantation. This clonotype was observed a few times. Each CDR3 protein is one row after TCRdb ran MiXCR on the RT-PCR reads. Found here are about 960,000 distinct CDR3 sequences, approximately 19% of them singletons; the top ten hold 5% to 7.5%. The CDR3 loop spans 16 amino acids. Germline-derived CDR1 and CDR2 are SGHRS and YFSETQ. The V and J ends lost 5 bases and 2 bases, in that order; junction bases with no gene match: 12. The receptor was isolated from a human donor who was either an allogeneic HSCT recipient or a stem cell or donor lymphocyte infusion donor (not recorded which). It is not recorded whose cells these are; they may come from a transplant donor. Sequencing used blood, either unsorted or a sorted T cell fraction (not recorded which). This chain connects TRBV5-1 to TRBJ2-7; TRBD1 agrees at 8 bases. The CDR3 loop is CASRTASGTGAYEQYF. In DNA, the CDR3 is TGCGCCAGCAGGACGGCCTCCGGGACAGGAGCCTACGAGCAGTACTTC.